The entry that follows covers one T cell receptor beta chain sequence. Its cognate antigen is unknown. Measured with immunoSEQ multiplex PCR; TCRdb has only the in-frame clones, and not every one. The sample lists 300,000 to 350,000 clones, just over 85% seen once, with more than 1.5% in the top ten. This sample was included in a study of Ad26.COV2.S vaccination and SARS-CoV-2 variants. Study results and caveats: Vaccinees reportedly had broad spike-specific CD8+ and CD4+ T cell responses. Compared with placebo recipients, vaccine recipients had higher spike-specific TCR breadth.

The CDR3 is made up of 16 amino acids. Trimming shortened V by 1 base and J by 2 bases, and 13 bases separated the two germline ends. CDR1 is SGHDT and CDR2 is YYEEEE in the germline V gene. Treatment specified: 15 to 20 received Ad26.COV2.S at low or high dose, single or two shots; roughly five received placebo; per-sample allocation not given. Day 63 after the first injection of vaccine or placebo was the sampling time. The clonotype was recovered from a person between 18 and 60 years old who received the Ad26.COV2.S COVID-19 vaccine or a placebo. The chain carries TRBV5-6 and TRBJ1-3; the D is unclear. Source: peripheral blood, taken in a trial of Ad26.COV2.S vaccine versus placebo. The DNA for the CDR3 is TGTGCCAGCAGCTTGTCTTGGGTGTCGGCTGGAAACACCATATATTTT. This sequence encodes CASSLSWVSAGNTIYF.